The clone carrying this T cell receptor beta chain occurred many times. What it recognizes is unknown. The data originate from a study of CD8 T cells in ankylosing spondylitis. Study-wide points: CD8+ cells made up the disease-linked clones, which were relatively rare in peripheral blood. Ankylosing spondylitis blood appeared to be characterized by a TCR beta motif of 8 or 9 highly homologous variants.

TCRdb processed the 5' RACE reads anew with MiXCR; each CDR3 protein has one entry. The sample shows 160,000 or so distinct CDR3 sequences, 9.8% of them seen only once. The CDR3 runs to 11 residues. Germline V gene data show CDR1 as SQVTM and CDR2 as ANQGSEA. V was clipped by 6 bases and J by 5 bases, with 9 bases between them. This sequence joins TRBV29-1 and TRBJ2-3; TRBD1 is a possible D gene (6 bases). Material for sequencing was blood, either unsorted or a sorted T cell fraction (not recorded which). This clonotype originated in a female donor with ankylosing spondylitis or in good health (not recorded which). The CDR3 bases are TGCAGCGTCCAGGGGCTAGATACGCAGTATTTT. As protein: CSVQGLDTQYF.